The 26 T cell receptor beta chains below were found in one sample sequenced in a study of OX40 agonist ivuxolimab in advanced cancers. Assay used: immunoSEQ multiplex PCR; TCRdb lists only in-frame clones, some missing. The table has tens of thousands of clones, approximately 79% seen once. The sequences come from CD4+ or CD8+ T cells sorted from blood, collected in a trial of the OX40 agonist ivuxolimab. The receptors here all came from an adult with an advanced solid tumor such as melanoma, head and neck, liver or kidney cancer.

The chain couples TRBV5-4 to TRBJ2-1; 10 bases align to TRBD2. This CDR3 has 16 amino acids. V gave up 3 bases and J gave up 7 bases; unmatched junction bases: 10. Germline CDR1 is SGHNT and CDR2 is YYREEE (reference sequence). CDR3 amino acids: CASSSTTSGEENEQFF. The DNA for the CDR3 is TGTGCCAGCAGCTCCACTACTAGCGGGGAGGAGAATGAGCAGTTCTTC.

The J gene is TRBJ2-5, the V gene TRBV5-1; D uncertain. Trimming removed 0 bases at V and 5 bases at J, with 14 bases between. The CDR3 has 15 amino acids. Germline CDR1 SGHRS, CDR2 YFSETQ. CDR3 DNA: TGCGCCAGCAGCTTGGCCAATGGGCTAGGTGAGACCCAGTACTTC. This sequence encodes CASSLANGLGETQYF. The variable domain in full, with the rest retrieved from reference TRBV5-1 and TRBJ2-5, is KAGVTQTPRYLIKTRGQQVTLSCSPISGHRSVSWYQQTPGQGLQFLFEYFSETQRNKGNFPGRFSGRQFSNSRSEMNVSTLELGDSALYLCASSLANGLGETQYFGPGTRLLVL.

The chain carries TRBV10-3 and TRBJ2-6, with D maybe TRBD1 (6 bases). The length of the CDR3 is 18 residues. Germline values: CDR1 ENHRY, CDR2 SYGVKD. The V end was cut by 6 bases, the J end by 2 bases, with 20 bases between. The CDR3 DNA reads TGTGCCATCAGCTCCATGACAGGCCGGGTCGCTGGGGCCAACGTCCTGACTTTC. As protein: CAISSMTGRVAGANVLTF.

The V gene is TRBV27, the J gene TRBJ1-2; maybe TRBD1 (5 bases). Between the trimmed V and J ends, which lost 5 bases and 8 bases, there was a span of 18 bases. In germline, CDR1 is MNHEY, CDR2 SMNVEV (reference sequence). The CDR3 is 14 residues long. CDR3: CASSPPGSSFGYTF. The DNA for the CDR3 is TGTGCCAGCAGTCCCCCAGGGTCTTCCTTCGGCTACACCTTC.

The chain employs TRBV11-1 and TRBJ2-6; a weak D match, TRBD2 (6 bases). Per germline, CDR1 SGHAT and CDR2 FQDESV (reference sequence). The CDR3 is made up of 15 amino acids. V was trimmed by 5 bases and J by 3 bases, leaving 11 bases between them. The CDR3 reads CASSPGVVGANVLTF. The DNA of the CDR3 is TGTGCCAGCAGCCCGGGAGTAGTTGGGGCCAACGTCCTGACTTTC.

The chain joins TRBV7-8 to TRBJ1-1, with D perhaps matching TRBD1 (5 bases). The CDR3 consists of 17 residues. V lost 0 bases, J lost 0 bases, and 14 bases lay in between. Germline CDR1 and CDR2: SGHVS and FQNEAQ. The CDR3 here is CASSLAGVVSMNTEAFF. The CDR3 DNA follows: TGTGCCAGCAGCTTAGCGGGGGTAGTTTCCATGAACACTGAAGCTTTCTTT.

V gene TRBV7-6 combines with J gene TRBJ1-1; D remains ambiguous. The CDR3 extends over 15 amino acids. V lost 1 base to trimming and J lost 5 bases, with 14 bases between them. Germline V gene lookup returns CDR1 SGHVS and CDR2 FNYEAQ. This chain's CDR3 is CASSLVGSLGTEAFF. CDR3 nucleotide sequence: TGTGCCAGCAGCTTAGTCGGGTCTCTAGGGACTGAAGCTTTCTTT.

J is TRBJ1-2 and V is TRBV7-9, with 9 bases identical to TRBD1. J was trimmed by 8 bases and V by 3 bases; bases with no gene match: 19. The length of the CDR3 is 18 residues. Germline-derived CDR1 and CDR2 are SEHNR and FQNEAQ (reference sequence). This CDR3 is CASSLARFRDRAPGGYTF. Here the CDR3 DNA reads TGTGCCAGCAGCTTGGCCAGGTTTCGGGACAGGGCACCAGGCGGCTACACCTTC. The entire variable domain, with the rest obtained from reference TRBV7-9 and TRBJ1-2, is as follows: DTGVSQNPRHKITKRGQNVTFRCDPISEHNRLYWYRQTLGQGPEFLTYFQNEAQLEKSRLLSDRFSAERPKGSFSTLEIQRTEQGDSAMYLCASSLARFRDRAPGGYTFGSGTRLTVV.

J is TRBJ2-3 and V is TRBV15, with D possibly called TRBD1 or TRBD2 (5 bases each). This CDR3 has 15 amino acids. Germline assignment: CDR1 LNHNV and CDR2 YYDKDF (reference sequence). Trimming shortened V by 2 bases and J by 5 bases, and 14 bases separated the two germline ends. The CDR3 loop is CATSRTGTRGDTQYF. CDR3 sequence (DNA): TGTGCCACCAGCAGAACCGGGACCCGCGGAGATACGCAGTATTTT. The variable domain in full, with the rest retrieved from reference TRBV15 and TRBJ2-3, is DAMVIQNPRYQVTQFGKPVTLSCSQTLNHNVMYWYQQKSSQAPKLLFHYYDKDFNNEADTPDNFQSRRPNTSFCFLDIRSPGLGDTAMYLCATSRTGTRGDTQYFGPGTRLTVL.

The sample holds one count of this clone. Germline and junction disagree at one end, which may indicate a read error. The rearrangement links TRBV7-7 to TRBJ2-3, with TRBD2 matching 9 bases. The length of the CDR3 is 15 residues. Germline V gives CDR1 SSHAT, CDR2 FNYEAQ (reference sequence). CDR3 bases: TGTGCTAGCAGCTCCGGACTAGCGAGCACAGATACGCAGTATTTT. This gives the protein CASSSGLASTDTQYF.

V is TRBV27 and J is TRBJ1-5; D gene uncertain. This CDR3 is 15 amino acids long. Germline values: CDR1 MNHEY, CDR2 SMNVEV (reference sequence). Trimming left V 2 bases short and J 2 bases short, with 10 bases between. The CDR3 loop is CASSLRLGGNQPQHF. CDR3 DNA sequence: TGTGCCAGCAGTTTAAGGCTCGGCGGCAATCAGCCCCAGCATTTT.

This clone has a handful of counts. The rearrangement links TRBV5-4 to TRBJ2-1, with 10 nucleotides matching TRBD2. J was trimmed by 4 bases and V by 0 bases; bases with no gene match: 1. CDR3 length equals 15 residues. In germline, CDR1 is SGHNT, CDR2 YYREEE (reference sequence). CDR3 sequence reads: CASSLGTSGYNEQFF. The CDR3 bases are TGTGCCAGCAGCTTGGGGACTAGCGGTTACAATGAGCAGTTCTTC.

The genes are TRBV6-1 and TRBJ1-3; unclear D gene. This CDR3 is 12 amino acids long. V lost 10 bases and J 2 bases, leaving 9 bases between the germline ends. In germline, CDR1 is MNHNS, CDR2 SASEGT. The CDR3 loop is CATRPPGNTIYF. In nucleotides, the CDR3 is TGTGCCACCCGACCCCCTGGAAACACCATATATTTT.

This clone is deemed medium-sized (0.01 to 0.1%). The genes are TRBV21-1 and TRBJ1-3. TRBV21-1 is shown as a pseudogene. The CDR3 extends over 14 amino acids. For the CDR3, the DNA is TGTGCCAGCAGCAAACATGCTTCTGGAAACACCATATATTTT. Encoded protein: CASSKHASGNTIYF.

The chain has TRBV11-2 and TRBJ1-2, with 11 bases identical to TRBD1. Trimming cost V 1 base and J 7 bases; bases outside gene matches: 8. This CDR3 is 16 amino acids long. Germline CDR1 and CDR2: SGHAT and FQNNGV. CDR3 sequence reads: CASSLVTGQGDGGYTF. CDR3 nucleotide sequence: TGTGCCAGCAGCTTAGTAACGGGACAGGGGGATGGTGGCTACACCTTC.

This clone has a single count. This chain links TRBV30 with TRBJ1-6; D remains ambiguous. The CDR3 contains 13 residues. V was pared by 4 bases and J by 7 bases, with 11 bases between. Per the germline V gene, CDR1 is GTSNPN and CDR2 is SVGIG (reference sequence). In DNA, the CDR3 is TGTGCCTGGAACGACATAGGAAATTCACCCCTCCACTTT. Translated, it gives CAWNDIGNSPLHF.

CDR3 sequence reads: CASSLSQGPGNTIYF. The CDR3, as DNA: TGTGCCAGCAGCTTATCCCAGGGACCTGGAAACACCATATATTTT. J is TRBJ1-3 and V is TRBV7-9, with TRBD1 as a possible D gene (5 bases). V was pared by 2 bases and J by 2 bases, with 10 bases between. The CDR3 length is 15 residues. Germline V gene lookup returns CDR1 SEHNR and CDR2 FQNEAQ (reference sequence).

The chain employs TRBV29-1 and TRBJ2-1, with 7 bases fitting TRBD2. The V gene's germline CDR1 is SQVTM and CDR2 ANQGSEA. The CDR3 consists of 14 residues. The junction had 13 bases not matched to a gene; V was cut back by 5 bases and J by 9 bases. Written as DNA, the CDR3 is TGCAGCGTTAGTGTGGCGGGAGCCTGGGGTGAGCAGTTCTTC. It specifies CSVSVAGAWGEQFF.

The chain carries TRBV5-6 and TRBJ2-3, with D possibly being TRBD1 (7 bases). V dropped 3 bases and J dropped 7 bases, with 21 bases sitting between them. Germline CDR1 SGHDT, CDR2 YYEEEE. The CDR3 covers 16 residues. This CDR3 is CASSSRAGTVQYTQYF. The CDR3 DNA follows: TGTGCCAGCAGCTCAAGGGCGGGGACAGTACAATATACGCAGTATTTT.

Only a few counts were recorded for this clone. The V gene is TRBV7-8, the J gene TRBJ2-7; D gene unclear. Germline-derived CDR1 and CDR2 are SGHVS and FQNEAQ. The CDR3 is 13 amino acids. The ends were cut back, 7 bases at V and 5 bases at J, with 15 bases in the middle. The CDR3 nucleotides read TGTGCCAGCATCCTCGATCCCTCGGACGAGCAGTACTTC. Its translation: CASILDPSDEQYF. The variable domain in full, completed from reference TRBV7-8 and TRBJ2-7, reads GAGVSQSPRYKVAKRGQDVALRCDPISGHVSLFWYQQALGQGPEFLTYFQNEAQLDKSGLPSDRFFAERPEGSVSTLKIQRTQQEDSAVYLCASILDPSDEQYFGPGTRLTVT.

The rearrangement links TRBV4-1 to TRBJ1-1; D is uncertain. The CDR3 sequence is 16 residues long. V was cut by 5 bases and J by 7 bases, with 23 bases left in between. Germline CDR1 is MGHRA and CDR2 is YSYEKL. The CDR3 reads CASSYENKLPRDEAFF. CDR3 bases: TGCGCCAGCAGCTACGAAAACAAGCTCCCGAGAGATGAAGCTTTCTTT.

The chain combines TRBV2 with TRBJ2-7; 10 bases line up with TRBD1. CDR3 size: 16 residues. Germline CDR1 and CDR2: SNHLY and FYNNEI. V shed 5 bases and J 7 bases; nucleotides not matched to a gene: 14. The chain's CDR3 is CASSYYGQGVSGEQYF. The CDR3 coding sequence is TGTGCCAGCAGTTATTATGGACAGGGGGTTTCGGGAGAGCAGTACTTC. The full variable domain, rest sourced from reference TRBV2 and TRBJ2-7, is EPEVTQTPSHQVTQMGQEVILRCVPISNHLYFYWYRQILGQKVEFLVSFYNNEISEKSEIFDDQFSVERPDGSNFTLKIRSTKLEDSAMYFCASSYYGQGVSGEQYFGPGTRLTVT.

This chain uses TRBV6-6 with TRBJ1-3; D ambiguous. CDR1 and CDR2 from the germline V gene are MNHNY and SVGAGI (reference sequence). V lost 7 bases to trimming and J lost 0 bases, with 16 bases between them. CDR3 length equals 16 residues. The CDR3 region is CASNRVAANSGNTIYF. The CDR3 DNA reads TGTGCCAGCAATAGGGTGGCAGCCAACTCTGGAAACACCATATATTTT.

The CDR3 reads CASSLGGRSNQPQHF. Written as DNA, the CDR3 is TGTGCCAGCAGCTTAGGAGGGCGTAGCAATCAGCCCCAGCATTTT. V gene TRBV7-2 combines with J gene TRBJ1-5; D gene ambiguous. V was clipped by 1 base and J by 0 bases, with 7 bases between them. CDR1 and CDR2 from the germline V gene are SGHTA and FQGNSA. The CDR3 totals 15 residues.

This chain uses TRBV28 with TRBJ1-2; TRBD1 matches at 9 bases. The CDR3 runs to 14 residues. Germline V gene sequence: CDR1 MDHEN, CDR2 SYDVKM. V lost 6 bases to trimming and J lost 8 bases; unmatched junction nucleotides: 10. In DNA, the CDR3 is TGTGCCAGCAGCTGGACAGGGGCTTCCCCAGGCTACACCTTC. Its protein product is CASSWTGASPGYTF.

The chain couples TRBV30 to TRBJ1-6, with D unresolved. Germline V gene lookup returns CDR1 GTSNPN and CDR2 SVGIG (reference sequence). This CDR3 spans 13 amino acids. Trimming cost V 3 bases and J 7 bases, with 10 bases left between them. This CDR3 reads CAWSDIGNSPLHF. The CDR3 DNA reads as TGTGCCTGGAGCGACATAGGAAATTCACCCCTCCACTTT.